These T cell receptor beta chains were read from a single sample in a study of blood T cell repertoires in COVID-19. Repertoires were generated with immunoSEQ multiplex PCR, while TCRdb's copy carries only in-frame clones and drops some. The sample records 250,000 to 300,000 clones, approximately 82% being singletons. Material: peripheral blood. Source of these receptors: a man in his 60s who had recovered from COVID-19. The CDR3 runs from the conserved cysteine through the conserved F or W. A D gene is named only where the DNA matches it firmly. Clone sizes are given selectively: once, few, many, or a class where the clone is expanded.

d_call j_call clone_size v_call cdr3_aa cdr3_nt
- TRBJ1-1 - TRBV12-3/TRBV12-4 CASSFIRGTEAFF TGTGCCAGCAGTTTTATTAGGGGGACTGAAGCTTTCTTT
- TRBJ2-6 - TRBV5-1 CASTPGESGANVLTF TGCGCCAGCACCCCAGGGGAATCTGGGGCCAACGTCCTGACTTTC
- TRBJ1-6 - TRBV6-5 CAGQGVPNSPLHF TGTGCCGGCCAAGGGGTGCCCAATTCACCCCTCCACTTT
TRBD2 TRBJ2-1 - TRBV2 CASNLEGGGAGEQFF TGTGCCAGCAATCTTGAGGGCGGGGGGGCCGGTGAGCAGTTCTTC
TRBD2 TRBJ2-7 - TRBV28 CASSLSGLAGDSYEQYF TGTGCCAGCAGTTTGTCGGGACTAGCGGGGGATTCCTACGAGCAGTACTTC
- TRBJ1-2 - TRBV20-1 CSASPFVGDKEAYGYTF TGCAGTGCTAGTCCGTTCGTCGGGGATAAGGAGGCCTATGGCTACACCTTC
- TRBJ1-3 - TRBV18 CASSSQTSSGNTIYF TGTGCCAGCTCATCCCAAACGAGCTCTGGAAACACCATATATTTT
- TRBJ1-4 - TRBV2 CASSEGGGEKLFF TGTGCCAGCAGTGAAGGAGGGGGTGAAAAACTGTTTTTT
- TRBJ1-1 few TRBV10-3 CAIQERQGRTEAFF TGTGCCATACAAGAGAGGCAGGGGCGGACTGAAGCTTTCTTT
TRBD2 TRBJ2-7 - TRBV7-6 CASSQGLAGTTYEQYF TGTGCCAGCAGCCAAGGACTAGCGGGAACCACCTACGAGCAGTACTTC
- TRBJ1-6 - TRBV7-9 CASSLAPGASRAYNSPLHF TGTGCCAGCAGCTTAGCGCCAGGGGCCTCGAGAGCTTATAATTCACCCCTCCACTTT
TRBD1 TRBJ2-7 - TRBV4-2 CASSQDRLGTGSYEQYF TGTGCCAGCAGCCAAGATCGATTAGGGACAGGATCTTACGAGCAGTACTTC
TRBD1 TRBJ2-3 - TRBV18 CASSFRTGFDTQYF TGTGCCAGCTCATTTCGGACAGGGTTCGATACGCAGTATTTT
TRBD1 TRBJ1-2 - TRBV7-2 CASTMDRGRGRGYTF TGTGCCAGCACTATGGACAGGGGGCGCGGTCGTGGCTACACCTTC
- TRBJ2-3 - TRBV2 CASSLGSTITTDTQYF TGTGCCAGCAGCCTCGGGTCTACGATTACCACAGATACGCAGTATTTT
TRBD2 TRBJ2-3 - TRBV7-9 CASSLDGGISTDTQYF TGTGCCAGCAGCTTGGACGGGGGGATAAGCACAGATACGCAGTATTTT
- TRBJ1-1 - TRBV4-2 CASSQEGRVAEAFF TGTGCCAGCAGCCAAGAAGGCAGGGTCGCTGAAGCTTTCTTT
TRBD1 TRBJ2-1 - TRBV5-1 CASSISAGQGGEQFF TGCGCCAGCAGTATCTCCGCGGGACAGGGGGGTGAGCAGTTCTTC
- TRBJ1-3 - TRBV28 CASSLGEISGNTIYF TGTGCCAGCAGTTTAGGGGAGATTTCTGGAAACACCATATATTTT
- TRBJ2-1 few TRBV12-3/TRBV12-4 CASSAQGYNEQFF TGTGCCAGCAGTGCACAGGGTTACAATGAGCAGTTCTTC
- TRBJ1-1 - TRBV7-9 CASGKLTGSPEAFF TGTGCCAGCGGCAAGTTAACCGGGTCTCCTGAAGCTTTCTTT
TRBD1 TRBJ2-7 - TRBV4-1 CASSQGTGILYEQYF TGCGCCAGCAGCCAAGGGACAGGGATCTTGTACGAGCAGTACTTC
- TRBJ2-5 - TRBV13 CASSVYLASETQYF TGTGCCAGCAGCGTCTACTTAGCCTCAGAGACCCAGTACTTC
- TRBJ2-7 - TRBV5-1 CASSAVGGYYEQYF TGCGCCAGCAGCGCCGTTGGGGGCTACTACGAGCAGTACTTC
- TRBJ2-5 - TRBV5-1 CASSFGLGGETQYF TGCGCCAGCAGCTTCGGGCTCGGGGGAGAGACCCAGTACTTC
- TRBJ1-5 - TRBV10-3 CAISGDSNQPQHF TGTGCCATCTCAGGGGATAGCAATCAGCCCCAGCATTTT
TRBD1 TRBJ2-3 - TRBV5-6 CASSLSGQGRTDTQYF TGTGCCAGCAGCTTGTCGGGACAGGGGCGTACGGATACGCAGTATTTT
TRBD1 TRBJ1-2 - TRBV28 CASRADRGSGYTF TGTGCCAGCAGGGCCGACAGGGGCAGTGGCTACACCTTC
- TRBJ2-7 - TRBV5-6 CASSFSVLSSYEQYF TGTGCCAGCAGCTTTAGCGTTTTAAGCTCCTACGAGCAGTACTTC
TRBD1 TRBJ1-2 - TRBV18 CASSPQQGDGYGYTF TGTGCCAGCTCACCACAGCAGGGGGACGGCTATGGCTACACCTTC
TRBD1 TRBJ1-5 few TRBV2 CASSTGALPGRNQPQHF TGTGCCAGCAGTACAGGGGCCCTCCCGGGGCGCAATCAGCCCCAGCATTTT
- TRBJ1-5 - TRBV30 CAWGLGGNNQPQHF TGTGCCTGGGGCCTGGGGGGAAACAATCAGCCCCAGCATTTT
TRBD1 TRBJ2-2 - TRBV5-6 CASSLPLGGLTGELFF TGTGCCAGCAGCTTGCCCCTAGGGGGCCTCACCGGGGAGCTGTTTTTT
- TRBJ2-5 - TRBV6-1 CASSDRQGRGRETQYF TGTGCCAGCAGTGATAGACAGGGTCGGGGGAGAGAGACCCAGTACTTC
- TRBJ2-1 - TRBV4-1 CASSPPVSYNEQFF TGCGCCAGCAGCCCCCCGGTTTCCTACAATGAGCAGTTCTTC
- TRBJ2-1 - TRBV9 CASSGGSGSDSYNEQFF TGTGCCAGCAGCGGGGGTAGCGGATCGGATTCTTACAATGAGCAGTTCTTC
TRBD1 TRBJ2-1 many TRBV29-1 CSGWDRGGNEQFF TGCAGCGGTTGGGACAGGGGGGGCAATGAGCAGTTCTTC
- TRBJ1-5 once TRBV21-1 CAGYRVELNQPQHF TGTGCCGGCTACAGGGTAGAATTGAATCAGCCCCAGCATTTT
- TRBJ2-7 - TRBV5-1 CASSYSSNGYEQYF TGCGCCAGCAGCTACAGTTCCAACGGCTACGAGCAGTACTTC
TRBD2 TRBJ2-1 - TRBV5-1 CASRGGVTYNEQFF TGCGCCAGCCGGGGGGGAGTAACCTACAATGAGCAGTTCTTC
TRBD2 TRBJ2-5 - TRBV29-1 CSSTFGGRTQYF TGCAGCTCCACCTTTGGCGGGAGGACCCAGTACTTC
TRBD2 TRBJ2-1 - TRBV3-1/TRBV3-2 CASSHITSGRTNNEQFF TGTGCCAGCAGCCACATAACTAGCGGGAGGACAAACAATGAGCAGTTCTTC
- TRBJ2-7 - TRBV2 CASSARESWFYEQYF TGTGCCAGCAGCGCCCGGGAGAGTTGGTTCTACGAGCAGTACTTC
TRBD2 TRBJ2-1 few TRBV29-1 CSVVRGDVSNNEQFF TGCAGCGTGGTACGGGGGGACGTCTCTAACAATGAGCAGTTCTTC
- TRBJ1-1 - TRBV6-5 CASSYSAGATEAFF TGTGCCAGCAGTTACTCGGCTGGGGCCACTGAAGCTTTCTTT
- TRBJ1-1 - TRBV18 CASSPLDTGNTEAFF TGTGCCAGCTCACCACTGGACACGGGGAACACTGAAGCTTTCTTT
TRBD1 TRBJ2-7 - TRBV30 CALDRGTYEQYF TGTGCCTTGGACAGGGGTACCTACGAGCAGTACTTC
- TRBJ2-1 - TRBV29-1 CSVEGRVSYNEQFF TGCAGCGTTGAAGGCCGGGTATCCTACAATGAGCAGTTCTTC
- TRBJ2-5 - TRBV7-2 CASSPPRETQYF TGTGCCAGCAGCCCCCCTCGGGAGACCCAGTACTTC
- TRBJ1-6 few TRBV29-1 CSVASGVDSPLHF TGCAGCGTTGCCTCCGGGGTTGATTCACCCCTCCACTTT
TRBD1 TRBJ2-2 few TRBV7-6 CASSRQGSANTGELFF TGTGCCAGCAGCAGACAGGGATCGGCGAACACCGGGGAGCTGTTTTTT
- TRBJ1-3 - TRBV11-2 CASSLVGVTGGSSGNTIYF TGTGCCAGCAGCTTAGTAGGGGTAACAGGCGGAAGCTCTGGAAACACCATATATTTT
- TRBJ1-2 - TRBV29-1 CSVTEQLYGYTF TGCAGCGTTACGGAACAGCTCTATGGCTACACCTTC
- TRBJ1-1 - TRBV5-1 CASSLGGESTEAFF TGCGCCAGCAGCTTGGGCGGGGAAAGCACTGAAGCTTTCTTT
TRBD2 TRBJ2-3 - TRBV19 CASSLGLAGGVDTQYF TGTGCCAGTAGTCTTGGGCTAGCGGGGGGTGTCGATACGCAGTATTTT